This record covers a single TCR beta chain. Its matching antigen is unknown. Germline lookup yields CDR1 MNHNS and CDR2 SASEGT. CDR3 size: 12 residues. Germline trimming cut 6 bases from V and 15 bases from J; bases unmatched to any gene: 10. This entry comes from a study of cytomegalovirus exposure and HLA in healthy donors. Researchers ran the PCR with 60 Vbeta and 13 Jbeta primers. Using immunoSEQ multiplex PCR, the repertoire was profiled, and TCRdb retains in-frame clones only, with some absent. Of roughly 180,000 clones listed, almost 85% were seen once; the top ten hold approximately 0.26%. Whole-study results and caveats: The authors confirmed in vitro that a few CMV-associated chains were specific for CMV antigens. A list of 150 or so TCR beta chains associated with cytomegalovirus was given.

The chain is built from TRBV6-1 and TRBJ2-1, with TRBD2 matching over 8 bases. Sequencing was done on a sample of PBMCs. The TCR comes from a boy aged 5-17 years in good health and CMV-seronegative. DNA of the CDR3: TGTGCCAGCAGGCTCCCGGGACTAGTGCTGTTCTTC. It yields the protein CASRLPGLVLFF.